The clone carrying this T cell receptor beta chain came up a few times. The entry originates in a study of early T cells in non-severe SARS-CoV-2 infection. TCRdb reprocessed the 5' RACE reads with MiXCR, giving one entry per CDR3 protein. In the table there are 60,000 to 65,000 distinct CDR3 sequences, less than 10% of which are singletons. The clonotype comes from an adult who was a healthcare worker with PCR-confirmed SARS-CoV-2 infection or an uninfected control (not recorded which). The sequencing input was whole blood.

Written as DNA, the CDR3 is TGTGCCAGTTCTACTGGGACAGGGGGCTCAGGTCAGCCCCAGCATTTT. Translated, it gives CASSTGTGGSGQPQHF. The rearrangement uses TRBV18 and TRBJ1-5; TRBD1 matches 12 bases. Unmatched junction bases numbered 12, after V lost 9 bases and J lost 6 bases. The CDR3 runs 16 residues. CDR1 is KGHSH and CDR2 is LQKENI in the germline V gene.